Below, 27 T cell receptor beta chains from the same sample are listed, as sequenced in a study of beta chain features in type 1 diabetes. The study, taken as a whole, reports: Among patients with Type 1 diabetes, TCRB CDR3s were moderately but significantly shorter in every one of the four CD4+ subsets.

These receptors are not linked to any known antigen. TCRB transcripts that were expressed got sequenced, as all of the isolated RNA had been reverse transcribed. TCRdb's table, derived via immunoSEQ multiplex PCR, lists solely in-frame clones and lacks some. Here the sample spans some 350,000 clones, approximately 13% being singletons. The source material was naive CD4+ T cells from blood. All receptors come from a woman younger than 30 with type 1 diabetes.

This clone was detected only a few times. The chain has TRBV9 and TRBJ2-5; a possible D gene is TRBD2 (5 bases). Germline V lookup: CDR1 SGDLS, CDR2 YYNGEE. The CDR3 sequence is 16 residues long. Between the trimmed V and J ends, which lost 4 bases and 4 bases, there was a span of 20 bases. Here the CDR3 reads CASSSRGGSRGETQYF. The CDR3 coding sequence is TGTGCCAGCAGCTCCCGGGGTGGTTCCCGGGGAGAGACCCAGTACTTC.

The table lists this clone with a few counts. The CDR3 DNA reads TGTGCCAGTAGCGCCTCGGGGGGTAGCCTGGAGACCCAGTACTTC. Amino acid sequence: CASSASGGSLETQYF. J is TRBJ2-5 and V is TRBV19; 7 bases align to TRBD2. V shed 6 bases and J 5 bases; nucleotides not matched to a gene: 12. Germline lookup yields CDR1 LNHDA and CDR2 SQIVND (reference sequence). This CDR3 is 15 amino acids long.

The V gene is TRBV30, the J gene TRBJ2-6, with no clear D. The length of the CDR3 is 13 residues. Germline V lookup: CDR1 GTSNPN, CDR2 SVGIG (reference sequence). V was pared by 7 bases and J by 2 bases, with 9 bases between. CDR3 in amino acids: CAYPTAGANVLTF. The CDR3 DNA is TGTGCCTACCCGACTGCTGGGGCCAACGTCCTGACTTTC.

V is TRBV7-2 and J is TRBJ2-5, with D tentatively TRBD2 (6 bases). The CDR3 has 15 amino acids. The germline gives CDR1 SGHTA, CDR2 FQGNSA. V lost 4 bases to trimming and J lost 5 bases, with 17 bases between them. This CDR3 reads CASSSGGLAVETQYF. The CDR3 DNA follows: TGTGCCAGCAGCTCTGGGGGGTTGGCGGTGGAGACCCAGTACTTC.

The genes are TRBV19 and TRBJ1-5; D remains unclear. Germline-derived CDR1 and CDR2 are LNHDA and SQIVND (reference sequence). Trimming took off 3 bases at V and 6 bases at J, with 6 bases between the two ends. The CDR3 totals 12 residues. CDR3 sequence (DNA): TGTGCCAGTAGTATTCCGTCTCAGCCCCAGCATTTT. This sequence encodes CASSIPSQPQHF.

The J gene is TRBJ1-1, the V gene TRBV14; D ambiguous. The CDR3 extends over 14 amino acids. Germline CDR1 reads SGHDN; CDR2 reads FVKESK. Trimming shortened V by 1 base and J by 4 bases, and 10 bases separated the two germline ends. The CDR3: CASSQVWESTEAFF. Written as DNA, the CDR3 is TGTGCCAGCAGCCAAGTTTGGGAGTCCACTGAAGCTTTCTTT. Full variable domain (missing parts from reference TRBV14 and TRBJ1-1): EAGVTQFPSHSVIEKGQTVTLRCDPISGHDNLYWYRRVMGKEIKFLLHFVKESKQDESGMPNNRFLAERTGGTYSTLKVQPAELEDSGVYFCASSQVWESTEAFFGQGTRLTVV.

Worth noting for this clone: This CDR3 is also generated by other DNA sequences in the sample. This CDR3 reads CASSFSGSYNEQFF. DNA for the CDR3: TGTGCCAGCAGCTTTAGCGGTTCCTACAATGAGCAGTTCTTC. The chain uses TRBV7-2 and TRBJ2-1; D is possibly TRBD2 (6 bases). The CDR3 runs 14 residues. V was shortened by 3 bases and J by 1 base, with 7 bases between the two germline ends. Germline V CDR1 and CDR2: SGHTA, FQGNSA.

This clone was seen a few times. DNA for the CDR3: TGTGCCTGGAGTGTACACCCGGGGAAACTGTTTTTT. Encoded protein: CAWSVHPGKLFF. The chain recombines TRBV30 with TRBJ1-4; D is unclear. V lost 0 bases and J lost 11, with 10 bases in between. The CDR3 covers 12 residues. Germline CDR1 and CDR2: GTSNPN and SVGIG (reference sequence).

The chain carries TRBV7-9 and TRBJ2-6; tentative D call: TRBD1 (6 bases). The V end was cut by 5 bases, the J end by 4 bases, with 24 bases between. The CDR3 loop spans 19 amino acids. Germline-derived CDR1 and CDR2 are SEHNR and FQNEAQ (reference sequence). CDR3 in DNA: TGTGCCAGCAGCATTACGAAGTGGCAGGGGCGATCCGGGGCCAACGTCCTGACTTTC. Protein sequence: CASSITKWQGRSGANVLTF.

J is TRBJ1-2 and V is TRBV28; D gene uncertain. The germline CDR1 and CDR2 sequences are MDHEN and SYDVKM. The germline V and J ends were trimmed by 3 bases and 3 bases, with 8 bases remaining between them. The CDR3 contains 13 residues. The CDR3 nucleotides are TGTGCCAGCAGTTTCCGACGGGACTATGGCTACACCTTC. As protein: CASSFRRDYGYTF.

CDR3 in amino acids: CAWNSGMGTDTQYF. The CDR3 DNA reads TGTGCCTGGAATAGCGGGATGGGCACAGATACGCAGTATTTT. The rearrangement links TRBV30 to TRBJ2-3; 8 bases match TRBD2. The V gene's germline CDR1 is GTSNPN and CDR2 SVGIG (reference sequence). The CDR3 is made up of 14 amino acids. Losses at the gene ends were 4 bases for V and 1 base for J; bases not matched to a gene: 4.

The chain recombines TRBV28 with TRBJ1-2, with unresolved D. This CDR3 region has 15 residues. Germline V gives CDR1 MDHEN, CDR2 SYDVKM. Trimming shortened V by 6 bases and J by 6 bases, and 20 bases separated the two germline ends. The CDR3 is CASSYRTRGEHGYTF. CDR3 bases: TGTGCCAGCAGCTACCGAACCCGCGGGGAGCATGGCTACACCTTC.

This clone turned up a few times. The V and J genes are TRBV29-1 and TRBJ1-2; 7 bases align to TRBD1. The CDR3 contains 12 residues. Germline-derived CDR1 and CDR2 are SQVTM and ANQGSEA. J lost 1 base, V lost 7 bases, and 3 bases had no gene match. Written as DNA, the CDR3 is TGCAGCGCTACAGGGGTTAACTATGGCTACACCTTC. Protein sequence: CSATGVNYGYTF.

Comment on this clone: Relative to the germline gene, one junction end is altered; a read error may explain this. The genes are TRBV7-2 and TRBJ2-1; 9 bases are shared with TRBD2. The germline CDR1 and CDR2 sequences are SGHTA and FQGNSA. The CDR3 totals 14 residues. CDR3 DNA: TGTGCCAGCAACTTAGGAGCGGGAGGCCCTGAGCAGTTCTTC. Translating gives CASNLGAGGPEQFF.

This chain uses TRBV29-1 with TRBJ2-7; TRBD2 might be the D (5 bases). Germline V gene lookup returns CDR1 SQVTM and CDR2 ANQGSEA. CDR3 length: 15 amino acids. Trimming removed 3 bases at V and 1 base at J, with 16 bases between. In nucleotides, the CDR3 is TGCAGCGTTGATACCGGAAGGGAGTCATCCTACGAGCAGTACTTC. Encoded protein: CSVDTGRESSYEQYF.

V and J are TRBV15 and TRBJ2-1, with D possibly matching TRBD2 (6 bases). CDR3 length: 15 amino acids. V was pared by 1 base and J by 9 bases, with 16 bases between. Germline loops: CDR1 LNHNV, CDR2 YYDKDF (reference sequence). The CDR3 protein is CATSRVRIGSSEQFF. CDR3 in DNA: TGTGCCACCAGCAGAGTAAGAATCGGGAGTAGTGAGCAGTTCTTC. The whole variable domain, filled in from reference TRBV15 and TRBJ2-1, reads DAMVIQNPRYQVTQFGKPVTLSCSQTLNHNVMYWYQQKSSQAPKLLFHYYDKDFNNEADTPDNFQSRRPNTSFCFLDIRSPGLGDTAMYLCATSRVRIGSSEQFFGPGTRLTVL.

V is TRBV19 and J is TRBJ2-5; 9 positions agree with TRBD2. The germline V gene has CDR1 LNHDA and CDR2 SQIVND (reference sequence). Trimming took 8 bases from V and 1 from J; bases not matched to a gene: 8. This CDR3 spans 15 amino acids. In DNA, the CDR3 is TGTGCCAGTTCCGGACTAGCGATGCTCCAAGAGACCCAGTACTTC. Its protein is CASSGLAMLQETQYF. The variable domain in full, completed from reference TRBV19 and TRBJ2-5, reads DGGITQSPKYLFRKEGQNVTLSCEQNLNHDAMYWYRQDPGQGLRLIYYSQIVNDFQKGDIAEGYSVSREKKESFPLTVTSAQKNPTAFYLCASSGLAMLQETQYFGPGTRLLVL.

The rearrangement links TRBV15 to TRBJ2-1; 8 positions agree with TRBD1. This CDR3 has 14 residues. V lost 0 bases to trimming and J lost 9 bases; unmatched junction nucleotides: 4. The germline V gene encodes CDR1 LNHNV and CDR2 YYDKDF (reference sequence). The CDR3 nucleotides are TGTGCCACCAGCAGAGACGACAGGGGAGGTGAGCAGTTCTTC. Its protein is CATSRDDRGGEQFF.

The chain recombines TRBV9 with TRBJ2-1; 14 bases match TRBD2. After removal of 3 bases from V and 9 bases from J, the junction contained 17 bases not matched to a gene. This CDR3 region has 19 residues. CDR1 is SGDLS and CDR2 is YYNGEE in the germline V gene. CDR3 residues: CASSERLAGGPGYTIEQFF. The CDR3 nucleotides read TGTGCCAGCAGCGAACGACTAGCGGGAGGGCCGGGGTACACAATTGAGCAGTTCTTC.

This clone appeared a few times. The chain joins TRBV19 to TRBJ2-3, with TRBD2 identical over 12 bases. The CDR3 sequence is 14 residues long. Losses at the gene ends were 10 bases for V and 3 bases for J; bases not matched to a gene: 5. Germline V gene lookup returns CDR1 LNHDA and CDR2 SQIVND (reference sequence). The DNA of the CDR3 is TGTGCCACCGCCGGACTAGCGGGAACAGATACGCAGTATTTT. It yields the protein CATAGLAGTDTQYF.

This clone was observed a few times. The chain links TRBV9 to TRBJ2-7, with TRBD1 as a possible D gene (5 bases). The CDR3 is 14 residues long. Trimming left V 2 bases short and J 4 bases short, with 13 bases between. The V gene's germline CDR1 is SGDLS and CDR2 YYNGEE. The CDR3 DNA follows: TGTGCCAGCAGCGTCGACAGTTACGGGTACGAGCAGTACTTC. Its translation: CASSVDSYGYEQYF.

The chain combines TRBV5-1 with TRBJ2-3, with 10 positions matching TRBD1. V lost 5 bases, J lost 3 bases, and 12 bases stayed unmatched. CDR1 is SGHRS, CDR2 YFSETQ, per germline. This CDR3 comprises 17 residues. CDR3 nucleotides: TGCGCCAGCAGTCGTACTCCGGGACAGGGGAGAACAGATACGCAGTATTTT. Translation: CASSRTPGQGRTDTQYF.

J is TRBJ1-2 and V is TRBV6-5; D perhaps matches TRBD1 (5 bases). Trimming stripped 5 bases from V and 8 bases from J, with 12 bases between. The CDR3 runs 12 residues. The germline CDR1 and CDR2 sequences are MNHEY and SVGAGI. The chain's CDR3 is CASSNPGRGYTF. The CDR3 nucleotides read TGTGCCAGCAGTAACCCAGGGCGCGGCTACACCTTC.

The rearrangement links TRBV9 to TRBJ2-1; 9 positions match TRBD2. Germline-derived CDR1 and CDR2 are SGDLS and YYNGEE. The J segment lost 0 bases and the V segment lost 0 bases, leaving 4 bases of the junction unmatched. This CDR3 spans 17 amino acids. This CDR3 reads CASSVVAGGSSYNEQFF. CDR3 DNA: TGTGCCAGCAGCGTAGTTGCGGGAGGGAGCTCCTACAATGAGCAGTTCTTC.

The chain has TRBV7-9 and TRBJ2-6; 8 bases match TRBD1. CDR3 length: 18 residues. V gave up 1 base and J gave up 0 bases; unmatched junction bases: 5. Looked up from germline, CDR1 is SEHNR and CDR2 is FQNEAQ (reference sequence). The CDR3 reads CASSLVWTGSSGANVLTF. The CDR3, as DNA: TGTGCCAGCAGCTTAGTCTGGACAGGGAGCTCTGGGGCCAACGTCCTGACTTTC.

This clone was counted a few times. This CDR3 reads CASSLRVPGSYEQYF. The CDR3 DNA reads as TGTGCCAGCAGCCTCAGGGTCCCCGGCTCCTACGAGCAGTACTTC. This chain joins TRBV28 and TRBJ2-7; possibly TRBD1 for D (5 bases). The CDR3 spans 15 residues. Germline V gene data show CDR1 as MDHEN and CDR2 as SYDVKM. The V gene lost 6 bases and the J gene lost 0 bases, with 15 bases spanning the gap.

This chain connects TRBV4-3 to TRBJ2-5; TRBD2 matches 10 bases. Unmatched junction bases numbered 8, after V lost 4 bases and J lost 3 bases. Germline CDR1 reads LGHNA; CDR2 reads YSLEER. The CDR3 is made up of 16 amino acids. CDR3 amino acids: CASSPTQAGGEETQYF. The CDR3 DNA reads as TGCGCCAGCAGCCCGACCCAAGCGGGAGGGGAAGAGACCCAGTACTTC.